Listed below are T cell receptor beta chains from one sample, sequenced in a study of blood T cell repertoires in COVID-19. The repertoire was sequenced with immunoSEQ multiplex PCR; TCRdb's copy has only in-frame clones and lacks some. The sample includes some 97,000 clones, about 82% of them seen just once. Sequenced input: peripheral blood. All receptors derive from a man aged 50 or older with active or convalescent COVID-19. The CDR3 runs from the conserved cysteine through the conserved F or W. The order of the fields is clone size, V gene, J gene, CDR3 length, D gene, CDR3 protein, CDR3 DNA. A D gene is named only where the DNA matches it firmly. Expanded clones get a size class; other rows say once, few or many, or leave the size out.

>.|TRBV3-1/TRBV3-2|TRBJ2-1|16|TRBD2
CASSQVPSGNYNEQFF
TGTGCCAGCAGCCAAGTTCCTAGCGGGAACTACAATGAGCAGTTCTTC
>once|TRBV29-1|TRBJ1-4|12|.
CSVRTENEKLFF
TGCAGCGTCCGGACAGAGAATGAAAAACTGTTTTTT
>.|TRBV5-1|TRBJ2-3|14|.
CASSLDEYTDTQYF
TGCGCCAGCAGCTTGGACGAGTACACAGATACGCAGTATTTT
>once|TRBV27|TRBJ1-1|16|.
CASSLSGRAFNTEAFF
TGTGCCAGCAGTTTATCCGGCAGGGCCTTTAACACTGAAGCTTTCTTT
>.|TRBV2|TRBJ2-7|17|TRBD2
CASSEAKTSGGLYEQYF
TGTGCCAGCAGTGAAGCTAAGACTAGCGGGGGACTCTACGAGCAGTACTTC
>.|TRBV6-5|TRBJ1-4|14|.
CASSYQGIGEKLFF
TGTGCCAGCAGTTACCAGGGAATAGGCGAAAAACTGTTTTTT
>once|TRBV24-1|TRBJ2-1|16|TRBD2
CATSDSGTSGFNEQFF
TGTGCCACCAGTGATTCCGGGACTAGCGGGTTCAATGAGCAGTTCTTC
>.|TRBV5-1|TRBJ1-2|14|TRBD1
CASSWGQGDAGYTF
TGCGCCAGCAGCTGGGGACAGGGGGACGCTGGCTACACCTTC
>.|TRBV29-1|TRBJ2-7|14|TRBD2
CSVFFAGGQDEQYF
TGCAGCGTTTTTTTCGCGGGAGGGCAAGACGAGCAGTACTTC
>.|TRBV13|TRBJ1-2|12|TRBD1
CASMDRDYGYTF
TGTGCCAGCATGGACAGGGACTATGGCTACACCTTC
>few|TRBV11-2|TRBJ1-2|15|.
CASSLTRGDFYGYTF
TGTGCCAGCAGCTTAACTCGAGGGGACTTCTATGGCTACACCTTC
>.|TRBV6-5|TRBJ2-4|13|.
CASSSPAKNIQYF
TGTGCCAGCAGTTCTCCGGCCAAAAACATTCAGTACTTC
>.|TRBV12-3/TRBV12-4|TRBJ2-1|13|.
CASSLQRDSVPFF
TGTGCCAGCAGCCTTCAACGAGACAGTGTCCCGTTCTTC
>few|TRBV5-8|TRBJ1-1|16|TRBD1
CASSPPSGTVNTEAFF
TGTGCCAGCAGCCCACCATCCGGGACAGTGAACACTGAAGCTTTCTTT
>.|TRBV5-1|TRBJ1-1|13|.
CASSEGQNTEAFF
TGCGCCAGCAGCGAGGGACAGAACACTGAAGCTTTCTTT
>.|TRBV6-1|TRBJ2-5|17|TRBD2
CASSESGGRGLGETQYF
TGTGCCAGCAGTGAATCGGGCGGGAGAGGTTTGGGTGAGACCCAGTACTTC
>.|TRBV11-3|TRBJ1-1|14|TRBD1
CASSPWTGGTEAFF
TGTGCCAGCAGCCCCTGGACAGGCGGCACTGAAGCTTTCTTT
>.|TRBV7-9|TRBJ1-6|16|.
CASSTTTGENNSPLHF
TGTGCCAGCAGCACCACTACCGGGGAAAATAATTCACCCCTCCACTTT
>.|TRBV2|TRBJ2-7|13|.
CASGGGGTYEQYF
TGTGCCAGCGGTGGGGGCGGCACCTACGAGCAGTACTTC
>.|TRBV6-5|TRBJ1-2|14|TRBD1
CASTKLDRDYGYTF
TGTGCCAGCACCAAACTGGACAGGGACTATGGCTACACCTTC
>.|TRBV19|TRBJ2-7|14|.
CASSISPDSYAQYF
TGTGCCAGTAGTATATCCCCTGACAGTTACGCGCAGTACTTC
>.|TRBV20-1|TRBJ2-1|11|.
CSAHNNNEQFF
TGCAGTGCTCATAACAACAATGAGCAGTTCTTC
>.|TRBV12-3/TRBV12-4|TRBJ1-2|13|.
CASSLLVIRGYTF
TGTGCCAGCAGTTTATTAGTTATTCGCGGCTACACCTTC
>.|TRBV14|TRBJ1-2|14|.
CASSPGHGGYGYTF
TGTGCCAGCAGCCCGGGACACGGCGGCTATGGCTACACCTTC
>.|TRBV5-4|TRBJ2-1|19|TRBD2
CASSLGGAGGPQSYNEQFF
TGTGCCAGCAGCTTGGGCGGGGCGGGAGGGCCGCAGTCCTACAATGAGCAGTTCTTC
>.|TRBV18|TRBJ1-4|16|.
CASSPPNEGRNEKLFF
TGTGCCAGCTCACCACCGAACGAGGGTCGGAATGAAAAACTGTTTTTT
>.|TRBV12-3/TRBV12-4|TRBJ2-7|13|TRBD1
CASSFGGQGWQYF
TGTGCCAGCAGTTTTGGGGGACAGGGATGGCAGTACTTC
>.|TRBV21-1|TRBJ2-5|13|.
CASRRAGQETQYF
TGTGCCAGCAGGCGAGCAGGGCAGGAGACCCAGTACTTC
>.|TRBV2|TRBJ1-1|14|.
CASKSDTMNTEAFF
TGTGCCAGCAAGTCGGACACCATGAACACTGAAGCTTTCTTT
>.|TRBV5-1|TRBJ2-3|14|.
CASSLGQAPDTQYF
TGCGCCAGCAGCTTGGGACAGGCGCCAGATACGCAGTATTTT
>.|TRBV10-3|TRBJ2-2|13|TRBD2
CASWGGNTGELFF
TGTGCCAGCTGGGGGGGGAACACCGGGGAGCTGTTTTTT
>.|TRBV10-3|TRBJ2-2|18|TRBD2
CAISLGLAGGSSTGELFF
TGTGCCATCAGCTTGGGACTAGCGGGAGGATCTAGTACCGGGGAGCTGTTTTTT
>.|TRBV5-6|TRBJ2-1|14|TRBD2
CASSFLAGGDEQFF
TGTGCCAGCAGCTTCCTAGCGGGGGGCGATGAGCAGTTCTTC
>.|TRBV18|TRBJ2-2|15|.
CASSPEDDGTGELFF
TGTGCCAGCTCACCGGAGGACGATGGGACCGGGGAGCTGTTTTTT
>.|TRBV5-1|TRBJ2-1|15|TRBD1
CASSLGQGLYNEQFF
TGCGCCAGCAGCTTGGGACAGGGGCTCTACAATGAGCAGTTCTTC
>.|TRBV14|TRBJ1-1|13|.
CASSQLRSTEAFF
TGTGCCAGCAGCCAATTGAGGAGCACTGAAGCTTTCTTT
>.|TRBV5-1|TRBJ1-6|16|.
CASSLGQGRGGSPLHF
TGCGCCAGCAGCTTGGGTCAGGGCCGAGGGGGTTCACCCCTCCACTTT
>.|TRBV5-1|TRBJ2-1|18|TRBD1
CASSLEGQGRGFVNEQFF
TGCGCCAGCAGCTTGGAGGGACAGGGCAGAGGGTTCGTCAATGAGCAGTTCTTC
>.|TRBV6-5|TRBJ2-7|13|TRBD1
CASSPSTGPPSYF
TGTGCCAGCAGTCCGTCGACAGGGCCCCCGTCGTACTTC
>.|TRBV12-5|TRBJ1-2|15|TRBD1
CASGSSGTGKSGYTF
TGTGCTAGTGGTTCTTCCGGGACAGGAAAGAGTGGCTACACCTTC
>.|TRBV5-1|TRBJ2-5|14|TRBD2
CASSPGWGEGEQYF
TGCGCCAGCAGCCCCGGTTGGGGGGAGGGTGAGCAGTACTTC
>once|TRBV5-1|TRBJ2-3|15|.
CASFPQAGDTDTQYF
TGCGCCAGCTTTCCCCAGGCAGGGGACACAGATACGCAGTATTTT
>.|TRBV10-3|TRBJ2-7|16|.
CAISETAGTTSVEQYF
TGTGCCATCAGTGAAACCGCCGGGACAACCTCCGTCGAGCAGTACTTC
>.|TRBV7-9|TRBJ1-1|12|.
CASSRGNTEAFF
TGTGCCAGCAGCCGGGGGAACACTGAAGCTTTCTTT
>.|TRBV11-2|TRBJ2-5|16|.
CASSLPSGGLGETQYF
TGTGCCAGCAGCTTACCGTCTGGAGGGTTGGGAGAGACCCAGTACTTC
>.|TRBV6-5|TRBJ1-4|15|TRBD1
CASTSVTGAREKLFF
TGTGCCAGCACCTCCGTGACAGGGGCAAGGGAAAAACTGTTTTTT
>.|TRBV2|TRBJ1-2|14|.
CASSDSAANYGYTF
TGTGCCAGCAGTGACAGTGCAGCTAACTATGGCTACACCTTC
>.|TRBV12-3/TRBV12-4|TRBJ1-2|13|.
CASSLTGRGGYTF
TGTGCCAGCAGTTTAACGGGGAGAGGGGGCTACACCTTC